The rows below give T cell receptor beta chains drawn from one sample of a study of liver allograft versus peripheral blood T cells. TCRdb used MiXCR to reprocess the reads, holding one entry per CDR3 protein. This table holds 6,500 to 9,000 distinct CDR3 sequences, over 15% found once. The receptor set was obtained from a human patient who had a liver transplant. T cells may partly derive from the graft donor. Both conserved end residues are trimmed from each CDR3. Clone size is not always given. Where it is, it says once, few, many or a class for expanded clones.

many	TRBJ1-1	TRBV6-2/TRBV6-3	ASRYERTIDAF
few	TRBJ1-2	TRBV7-9	ASSYHRGRDYGYT
-	TRBJ2-7	TRBV9	ASSGGGKDEQY
few	TRBJ2-2	TRBV5-4	ASSLDTPNTGELF
-	TRBJ2-7	TRBV27	ASIRAAGYGEQY
-	TRBJ1-5	TRBV15	ATSSGQVTWEPQH
many	TRBJ1-1	TRBV19	ASSTNTEAF
few	TRBJ2-7	TRBV6-2/TRBV6-3	ASSFDWRDGYEQY
many	TRBJ1-4	TRBV7-2	ASSPWTMEKLF
-	TRBJ1-6	TRBV7-9	ASSFLYNSPLH
-	TRBJ1-1	TRBV2	ANAKEAEAF
-	TRBJ1-1	TRBV2	ASNGIGEDTEAF
few	TRBJ2-7	TRBV11-1	ASSVGGATYEQY
few	TRBJ1-6	TRBV27	ASSWGRNSPLH
medium-sized	TRBJ1-1	TRBV27	ASSLHRSPNTEAF
-	TRBJ2-5	TRBV12-3/TRBV12-4	ASSPTSSQETQY
many	TRBJ2-7	TRBV13	ASSQGGGTPYEQY
medium-sized	TRBJ1-1	TRBV7-9	ASSSWGNTEAF
medium-sized	TRBJ1-2	TRBV19	ASSILAGLGYGYT
few	TRBJ1-4	TRBV30	AWSAPEWGEKLF
few	TRBJ2-2	TRBV6-5	ASSYSKRGTGELF
-	TRBJ2-7	TRBV7-9	ASSVTGIEQY
few	TRBJ1-2	TRBV24-1	ATSDLYLGRGRGSYT
-	TRBJ2-1	TRBV10-3	AISGGDRETYNEQF
-	TRBJ2-7	TRBV27	ASAREGGFYEQY
many	TRBJ2-7	TRBV6-6	ASRALGGSNYEQY
few	TRBJ2-1	TRBV9	ASSELAGSYNEQF
-	TRBJ1-6	TRBV7-9	ASSPPGSSYNSPLH
-	TRBJ2-1	TRBV27	ASSYPGLADNEQF
-	TRBJ2-3	TRBV27	ASLRRGPPDTQY
few	TRBJ1-5	TRBV12-3/TRBV12-4	ASGLSPQH
medium-sized	TRBJ1-1	TRBV15	ATSSVIGQWGNTEAF
-	TRBJ1-6	TRBV7-9	ASSLSSPLH
many	TRBJ1-5	TRBV12-3/TRBV12-4	ASSLRETPQH
medium-sized	TRBJ1-2	TRBV6-6	ASSYSGLLDYGYT
medium-sized	TRBJ1-6	TRBV6-5	ASGSGPSSYNSPLH
many	TRBJ1-1	TRBV7-9	ASSLAEGNTEAF
medium-sized	TRBJ1-5	TRBV19	ASRPGVGNQPQH
many	TRBJ2-7	TRBV27	ASSLLSAGQPSYEQY
medium-sized	TRBJ1-2	TRBV6-5	ASSYGPEASRYT
-	TRBJ2-7	TRBV20-1	SARGQAKALGDYEQY
-	TRBJ1-3	TRBV10-3	AISESVHSGNTIY
few	TRBJ1-5	TRBV12-3/TRBV12-4	ASSPSQGGSNQPQH